The 29 T cell receptor beta chains reported below all come from one sample, sequenced in a study of T cells in tuberculosis (dated by TCRdb to between 2018 and 2020). The method behind the library was the immunoSEQ multiplex PCR assay. Entries here come from immuneACCESS through TCRdb and include only in-frame sequences with V and J called. Some clones fail to appear in such tables; in the studies checked, an unresolved V gene covers under half of the shortfall, and the cause of the remainder is unknown. This sample gives some 30,000 clones in total; about nine tenths of them show up just once. The ten largest clones take up 7% to 9% of the sample. Sequenced sample: PBMCs. Every receptor here comes from a donor between 10 and 35 years old with latent tuberculosis or without tuberculosis infection. Some clones in this sample may be carry-over from other donors' samples.

The genes are TRBV4-1 and TRBJ2-4, with 12 nucleotides matching TRBD2. This CDR3 is 15 amino acids long. Trimming at V came to 3 bases and at J to 7 bases, leaving 4 bases not matched to a gene. The germline V gene has CDR1 MGHRA and CDR2 YSYEKL. Written as DNA, the CDR3 is TGCGCCAGCAGCCAGGCTAGCGGGAGGGCCAACATTCAGTACTTC. It specifies CASSQASGRANIQYF.

The chain is built from TRBV11-2 and TRBJ1-2; D uncertain. The V and J ends lost 4 bases and 4 bases respectively, with 16 bases between them. Per germline, CDR1 SGHAT and CDR2 FQNNGV. This CDR3 is built from 15 residues. The CDR3 DNA follows: TGTGCCAGCAGCTCCAACAAGGGAGGTGGCTATGGCTACACCTTC. Translating it yields CASSSNKGGGYGYTF. Full variable domain (rest looked up from reference TRBV11-2 and TRBJ1-2): EAGVAQSPRYKIIEKRQSVAFWCNPISGHATLYWYQQILGQGPKLLIQFQNNGVVDDSQLPKDRFSAERLKGVDSTLKIQPAKLEDSAVYLCASSSNKGGGYGYTFGSGTRLTVV.

The table lists this clone with a count of one. The rearrangement uses TRBV7-9 and TRBJ2-3; 7 bases align to TRBD2. Germline CDR1 reads SEHNR; CDR2 reads FQNEAQ (reference sequence). Unmatched junction bases numbered 14, after V lost 5 bases and J lost 0 bases. The CDR3 has 18 amino acids. The CDR3 bases are TGTGCCAGCAGCCCCCTGGCTTCAGCGGGGTCTAGCACAGATACGCAGTATTTT. This codes for CASSPLASAGSSTDTQYF.

The chain couples TRBV10-3 to TRBJ2-1, with a tentative D call TRBD1 (6 bases). CDR3 length: 17 amino acids. CDR1 is ENHRY and CDR2 is SYGVKD in the germline V gene. Trimming left V 4 bases short and J 4 bases short, with 20 bases between. The CDR3, as DNA: TGTGCCATCAGTGCTATATACGACAGGCGACCATACAATGAGCAGTTCTTC. Protein product: CAISAIYDRRPYNEQFF.

The chain employs TRBV18 and TRBJ2-5; 12 bases match TRBD1. The CDR3 is 15 residues long. V shed 5 bases and J 4 bases; nucleotides not matched to a gene: 5. CDR1 KGHSH and CDR2 LQKENI come from the germline V gene. The chain's CDR3 is CASSSGQGAVETQYF. Written as DNA, the CDR3 is TGTGCCAGCTCATCGGGACAGGGGGCTGTAGAGACCCAGTACTTC.

V usage is TRBV19 and J usage is TRBJ1-1, with TRBD1 matching over 10 bases. CDR3 length: 13 amino acids. The germline gives CDR1 LNHDA, CDR2 SQIVND (reference sequence). J lost 1 base, V lost 9 bases, and 2 bases had no gene match. The CDR3 is CASGTGENTEAFF. The CDR3 bases are TGTGCCAGCGGGACAGGGGAGAACACTGAAGCTTTCTTT.

This sequence joins TRBV28 and TRBJ1-4, with TRBD1 matching over 9 bases. CDR3 length: 12 amino acids. Germline CDR1 MDHEN, CDR2 SYDVKM. The CDR3 DNA reads as TGTTCGACCGGGACAGGGAGCGAAAAACTGTTTTTT. It is translated as CSTGTGSEKLFF.

The chain has TRBV5-1 and TRBJ2-3, with D perhaps matching TRBD1 (7 bases). There are 15 residues in the CDR3. CDR1 and CDR2 (germline): SGHRS, YFSETQ. V lost 6 bases and J 0 bases, leaving 14 bases between the germline ends. The CDR3 bases are TGCGCCAGCACCCTCAGGGGGGCTAGCACAGATACGCAGTATTTT. Translated, it gives CASTLRGASTDTQYF. Full variable domain (outside the CDR3, taken from reference TRBV5-1 and TRBJ2-3): KAGVTQTPRYLIKTRGQQVTLSCSPISGHRSVSWYQQTPGQGLQFLFEYFSETQRNKGNFPGRFSGRQFSNSRSEMNVSTLELGDSALYLCASTLRGASTDTQYFGPGTRLTVL.

V gene TRBV13 combines with J gene TRBJ1-4, with 9 bases identical to TRBD1. The CDR3 spans 15 residues. V gave up 5 bases and J gave up 1 base; unmatched junction bases: 2. Looked up from germline, CDR1 is PRHDT and CDR2 is FYEKMQ (reference sequence). The CDR3 DNA follows: TGTGCCAGCAGCACGACAGGGGGAACTAATGAAAAACTGTTTTTT. This sequence encodes CASSTTGGTNEKLFF.

This clone was seen just once. The V gene is TRBV2, the J gene TRBJ1-1, with D uncertain. Deletions cut 6 bases from V and 0 bases from J, with 11 bases between. Germline lookup yields CDR1 SNHLY and CDR2 FYNNEI. The CDR3 consists of 14 residues. The CDR3 sequence is CASSLTEMNTEAFF. In DNA, the CDR3 is TGTGCCAGCAGCCTCACCGAGATGAACACTGAAGCTTTCTTT.

This chain joins TRBV28 and TRBJ1-2, with a possible D match to TRBD1 (6 bases). Trimming took off 4 bases at V and 4 bases at J, with 13 bases between the two ends. This CDR3 is built from 14 residues. Germline CDR1 MDHEN, CDR2 SYDVKM. CDR3 coding DNA: TGTGCCAGCAGTTCGGGGGGGACAACCTATGGCTACACCTTC. It codes for CASSSGGTTYGYTF.

V is TRBV7-6 and J is TRBJ1-2, with a possible D match to TRBD1 (5 bases). Germline lookup yields CDR1 SGHVS and CDR2 FNYEAQ. Trimming removed 3 bases from V and 3 bases from J, with 8 bases in between. This CDR3 has 13 residues. The CDR3: CASSFGGDYGYTF. The CDR3 bases are TGTGCCAGCAGCTTCGGGGGGGACTATGGCTACACCTTC.

The chain couples TRBV13 to TRBJ2-2, with 12 bases lining up with TRBD1. This CDR3 has 15 amino acids. V gave up 4 bases and J gave up 7 bases; unmatched junction bases: 4. In germline, CDR1 is PRHDT, CDR2 FYEKMQ (reference sequence). CDR3 coding DNA: TGTGCCAGCAGCTCCGGGACAGGGGGCCACGGGGAGCTGTTTTTT. Translation: CASSSGTGGHGELFF.

The chain employs TRBV25-1 and TRBJ2-1, with 11 positions matching TRBD2. With V trimmed by 3 bases and J by 5 bases, 3 bases remained unmatched. The CDR3 runs 15 residues. From germline, CDR1 is MGHDK and CDR2 SYGVNS. CDR3 region: CASSDTSGGNNEQFF. The DNA for the CDR3 is TGTGCCAGCAGTGACACTAGCGGGGGAAACAATGAGCAGTTCTTC. The full variable domain, with the rest looked up from reference TRBV25-1 and TRBJ2-1, is EADIYQTPRYLVIGTGKKITLECSQTMGHDKMYWYQQDPGMELHLIHYSYGVNSTEKGDLSSESTVSRIRTEHFPLTLESARPSHTSQYLCASSDTSGGNNEQFFGPGTRLTVL.

This chain joins TRBV15 and TRBJ1-2; perhaps TRBD1 as D (5 bases). V was trimmed by 5 bases and J by 7 bases, leaving 23 bases between them. Germline assignment: CDR1 LNHNV and CDR2 YYDKDF (reference sequence). The CDR3 is 16 amino acids. CDR3 loop: CATSSPRGRGQGGYTF. The DNA of the CDR3 is TGTGCCACCAGCTCTCCAAGGGGTAGGGGTCAAGGTGGCTACACCTTC.

The V and J genes are TRBV6-5 and TRBJ2-7; no definite D call. The CDR3 is 15 amino acids. Between the trimmed V and J ends, which lost 5 bases and 2 bases, there was a span of 16 bases. Germline CDR1 is MNHEY and CDR2 is SVGAGI. The CDR3 loop is CASSLNSVSPYEQYF. The CDR3 DNA reads as TGTGCCAGCAGTCTAAACTCCGTATCCCCCTACGAGCAGTACTTC.

V is TRBV6-1 and J is TRBJ2-2, with 9 bases matching TRBD1. The CDR3 consists of 14 residues. V dropped 10 bases and J dropped 2; count of bases not matched to a gene: 5. Germline CDR1 reads MNHNS; CDR2 reads SASEGT. CDR3 in DNA: TGTGCCAACAGACAGGGGGGAAACACCGGGGAGCTGTTTTTT. Translated, it gives CANRQGGNTGELFF.

V and J are TRBV29-1 and TRBJ1-2; 11 nucleotides match TRBD1. Trimming cost V 7 bases and J 1 base; bases outside gene matches: 8. There are 15 residues in the CDR3. The germline V gene encodes CDR1 SQVTM and CDR2 ANQGSEA. CDR3 residues: CSARTGGYSNYGYTF. The CDR3 DNA reads as TGCAGCGCCAGGACAGGGGGCTATAGTAACTATGGCTACACCTTC.

The chain uses TRBV4-2 and TRBJ2-3; 13 bases map to TRBD2. The CDR3 totals 18 residues. The J segment lost 6 bases and the V segment lost 0 bases, leaving 9 bases of the junction unmatched. CDR1 LGHNA and CDR2 YNFKEQ come from the germline V gene. The CDR3 nucleotides are TGTGCCAGCAGCCAAGATCTCGCGACTAGCGGGAGGAGTGATACGCAGTATTTT. Translation gives CASSQDLATSGRSDTQYF.

This clone was detected once. The V call is TRBV4-1, the J call TRBJ2-7; 8 bases map to TRBD1. V lost 0 bases to trimming and J lost 5 bases; unmatched junction nucleotides: 6. Per the germline V gene, CDR1 is MGHRA and CDR2 is YSYEKL. This CDR3 comprises 15 residues. CDR3 in amino acids: CASSQDQDRENEQYF. DNA for the CDR3: TGCGCCAGCAGCCAAGATCAGGACAGGGAGAACGAGCAGTACTTC.

The chain uses TRBV10-3 and TRBJ2-7; 8 bases are shared with TRBD2. Germline CDR1 is ENHRY and CDR2 is SYGVKD. The CDR3 has 15 residues. Trimming took 5 bases from V and 0 from J; bases not matched to a gene: 6. The CDR3 is CAISRSGTSSYEQYF. The CDR3 DNA follows: TGTGCCATCAGTCGATCCGGGACTAGCTCCTACGAGCAGTACTTC.

This clone has more than one count but fewer than ten. The V gene is TRBV7-9, the J gene TRBJ1-2, with no clear D. Trimming took off 2 bases at V and 3 bases at J, with 7 bases between the two ends. CDR1 is SEHNR, CDR2 FQNEAQ, per germline (reference sequence). There are 13 residues in the CDR3. CDR3 DNA sequence: TGTGCCAGCAGCTTATTCACGGACTATGGCTACACCTTC. It is translated as CASSLFTDYGYTF. The whole variable domain, remainder taken from reference TRBV7-9 and TRBJ1-2, is DTGVSQNPRHKITKRGQNVTFRCDPISEHNRLYWYRQTLGQGPEFLTYFQNEAQLEKSRLLSDRFSAERPKGSFSTLEIQRTEQGDSAMYLCASSLFTDYGYTFGSGTRLTVV.

The chain is built from TRBV5-1 and TRBJ1-2; D is perhaps TRBD1 (5 bases). V lost 5 bases, J lost 8 bases, and 13 bases lay in between. Germline CDR1 reads SGHRS; CDR2 reads YFSETQ. CDR3 length: 12 residues. CDR3 amino acids: CASRPGGEGYTF. Here the CDR3 DNA reads TGCGCCAGCAGACCCGGAGGGGAGGGCTACACCTTC.

V and J are TRBV18 and TRBJ2-3; 9 positions agree with TRBD2. Germline values: CDR1 KGHSH, CDR2 LQKENI. V trimming: 3 bases; J trimming: 7 bases; junction bases outside the gene matches: 17. The CDR3 is made up of 18 amino acids. The CDR3 spells CASSPLAGGPRESNTQYF. The CDR3 DNA follows: TGTGCCAGCTCACCTTTGGCGGGAGGGCCCAGAGAGTCGAATACGCAGTATTTT.

This chain connects TRBV5-8 to TRBJ2-7; 7 nucleotides match TRBD1. CDR3 length: 16 amino acids. Germline assignment: CDR1 SGHTS and CDR2 YDEGEE. The V and J ends lost 1 base and 6 bases, in that order; junction bases with no gene match: 13. This chain's CDR3 is CASSLPLGQGVAEQYF. For the CDR3, the DNA is TGTGCCAGCAGCTTGCCACTGGGGCAGGGGGTCGCCGAGCAGTACTTC.

V and J are TRBV5-8 and TRBJ1-6; the match to TRBD1 covers 10 bases. Trimming at V came to 2 bases and at J to 1 base, leaving 9 bases not matched to a gene. This CDR3 contains 19 residues. The germline V gene has CDR1 SGHTS and CDR2 YDEGEE. The CDR3 region has the DNA TGTGCCAGCAGCTTTCGCACTTGGGACAGGGGATCCTATAATTCACCCCTCCACTTT. It codes for CASSFRTWDRGSYNSPLHF.

The chain uses TRBV20-1 and TRBJ2-5; D is perhaps TRBD2 (5 bases). The length of the CDR3 is 11 residues. V was clipped by 4 bases and J by 4 bases, with 7 bases between them. The germline CDR1 and CDR2 sequences are DFQATT and SNEGSKA (reference sequence). Here the CDR3 DNA reads TGCAGTGCTACTAGCCGAGAGACCCAGTACTTC. Its translation is CSATSRETQYF.

The chain carries TRBV27 and TRBJ1-5; 8 bases match TRBD1. CDR1 is MNHEY and CDR2 is SMNVEV in the germline V gene (reference sequence). The CDR3 runs 14 residues. The J segment lost 3 bases and the V segment lost 5 bases, leaving 3 bases of the junction unmatched. In DNA, the CDR3 is TGTGCCAGCAGTGCGACAGGGGTCAATCAGCCCCAGCATTTT. Protein: CASSATGVNQPQHF.

This rearrangement joins TRBV2 to TRBJ2-3; D might be TRBD2 (6 bases). Germline assignment: CDR1 SNHLY and CDR2 FYNNEI. Trimming took off 0 bases at V and 6 bases at J, with 16 bases between the two ends. This CDR3 is 16 amino acids long. The CDR3 DNA reads as TGTGCCAGCAGTGAAGCCGAAGCGGGCCCTTCCGATACGCAGTATTTT. It encodes CASSEAEAGPSDTQYF.